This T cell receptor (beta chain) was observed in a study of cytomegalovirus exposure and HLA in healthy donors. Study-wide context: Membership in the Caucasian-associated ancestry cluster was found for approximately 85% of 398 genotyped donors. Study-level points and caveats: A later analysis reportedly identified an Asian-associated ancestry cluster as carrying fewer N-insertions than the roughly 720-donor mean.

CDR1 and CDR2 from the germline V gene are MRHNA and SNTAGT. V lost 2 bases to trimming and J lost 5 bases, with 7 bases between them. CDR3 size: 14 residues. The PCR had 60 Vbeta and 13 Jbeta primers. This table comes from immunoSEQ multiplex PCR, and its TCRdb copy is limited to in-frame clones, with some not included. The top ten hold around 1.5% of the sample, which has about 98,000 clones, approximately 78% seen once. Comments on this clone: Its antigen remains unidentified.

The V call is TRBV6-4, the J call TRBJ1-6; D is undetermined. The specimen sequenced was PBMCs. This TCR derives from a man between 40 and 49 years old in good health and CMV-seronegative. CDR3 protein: CASSDREDNSPLHF. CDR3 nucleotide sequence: TGTGCCAGCAGTGACAGGGAGGATAATTCACCCCTCCACTTT.